The clone carrying this TCR beta chain came up once. In the original processing: By means of reference gene primer amplification, nucleated cell counts were estimated. TCRdb keeps only in-frame clones here, not all; method: immunoSEQ multiplex PCR. That table is the source of V, J and clone size, and D and trimming were worked out from the DNA. Of 200,000 to 250,000 clones in the sample, around 83% were seen once. The sample originates from a study of blood T cell repertoires in COVID-19. About the research overall: Researchers got acute and convalescent COVID-19 samples from the United States, Italy and Spain. T cells, B-cell-depleted T cells, or PBMCs supplied cDNA or gDNA.

Per the germline V gene, CDR1 is LGHDT and CDR2 is YNNKEL (reference sequence). J gave up 0 bases and V 2 bases, and 6 bases lay outside the gene matches. This CDR3 spans 18 amino acids. The chain recombines TRBV3-1 (or the pseudogene TRBV3-2) with TRBJ2-6; 8 nucleotides line up with TRBD1. Sequencing was performed on peripheral blood. The TCR sequence derives from a man between 50 and 59 years old who had recovered from COVID-19. The CDR3 loop is CASSQFRDRSSGANVLTF. The CDR3 nucleotides read TGTGCCAGCAGCCAATTCCGGGACAGGAGCTCTGGGGCCAACGTCCTGACTTTC.